This T cell receptor (beta chain) was retrieved from a study of regulatory T cells in long-lasting Graves disease. General study results and limits: Persistent Graves' patients showed reduced TCR diversity versus newly diagnosed patients. Comparison showed that persistent patients shared more public clonotypes (roughly 2,700) than new patients (966).

On this clonotype itself: The antigen is undetermined.

The time point: newly diagnosed GD, antithyroid drugs for less than 3 months. From RNA extracted from PBMCs, the TCR library was made. Researchers made TCR beta libraries by using iRepertoire HTBI primers and running Arm-PCR on CDR3 regions. MiXCR, applied by TCRdb to the multiplex PCR reads, yields one record per CDR3 protein. The sample lists approximately 250,000 distinct CDR3 sequences; approximately 20% were seen once. The source of this sequence is a female donor with Graves disease. This material consisted of peripheral blood mononuclear cells (PBMCs), taken at new diagnosis, from a patient treated with antithyroid drugs.

The CDR3 DNA reads TGTGCCAGCAGCTTAGGGGGCGTCGCGACTAGCGCCCGCCGGAGGACAGATACGCAGTATTTT. Its translation: CASSLGGVATSARRRTDTQYF. The chain couples TRBV7-9 to TRBJ2-3, with 8 bases matching TRBD2. Trimming took 1 base from V and 3 from J; bases not matched to a gene: 21. This CDR3 has 21 residues. Germline V gives CDR1 SEHNR, CDR2 FQNEAQ (reference sequence).